This T cell receptor (beta chain) was recorded in a study of immune evolution from preneoplasia to lung adenocarcinoma. Study-wide results and limits: Normal lung had highest clonality; later lesions appeared denser, more diverse.

The assay was immunoSEQ multiplex PCR, and TCRdb's table has in-frame clones only and misses some. The sample gives thousands of clones, around 84% of which show up once; 3.2% is in the top ten. Patient tissue came from resections in Japan or China, 2014–2017. Two lung cancer pathologists independently confirmed each histologic diagnosis. Of note for this clone: Its antigen is still unknown.

The receptor comes from a person aged 70 to 85 with lung adenocarcinoma. The sample taken for sequencing was FFPE minimally invasive lung adenocarcinoma tissue.

The CDR3 sequence: CASGGGRWDTEAFF. The CDR3 DNA sequence: TGTGCCAGCGGGGGGGGCCGATGGGACACTGAAGCTTTCTTT. The chain recombines TRBV2 with TRBJ1-1; possibly TRBD1 for D (6 bases). The CDR3 runs to 14 residues. Germline loops: CDR1 SNHLY, CDR2 FYNNEI. V shed 8 bases and J shed 3 bases, with 16 bases lying between them.